The T cell receptor (beta chain) under discussion was sequenced for a study of OX40 agonist ivuxolimab in advanced cancers. Across the study: Enrolled patients in dose escalation had cancers that were hepatocellular carcinoma, melanoma, renal cell or head and neck cancer. At around 83% male, the cohort had a mean age of about 60 years, ranging from roughly 20 to 85.

A single count supports this clone. Its antigen remains unknown. Profiled with immunoSEQ multiplex PCR; TCRdb holds only in-frame clones, not every one. Altogether around 14,000 clones are present, around nine tenths being singletons, with the ten largest covering 6.7%. Study conclusions and caveats: Certain nonresponding patients likewise had low normalized T-cell clonal expansion. Mean expanded clone counts were higher in CD8+ than CD4+ T cells.

The CDR3 runs 15 residues. The V end lost 3 bases, the J end lost 0 bases, and 9 bases lay between the germline ends. The germline gives CDR1 MRHNA, CDR2 SNTAGT. This clonotype was obtained from an adult with an advanced solid tumor such as melanoma, head and neck, liver or kidney cancer. Source: CD4+ or CD8+ T cells sorted from blood, taken in a trial of the OX40 agonist ivuxolimab. The genes are TRBV6-4 and TRBJ2-1; D is perhaps TRBD1 (6 bases). The CDR3 sequence: CASSEGASSYNEQFF. For the CDR3, the DNA is TGTGCCAGCAGTGAGGGGGCCAGCTCCTACAATGAGCAGTTCTTC.